Listed below are T cell receptor beta chains from one sample, sequenced in a study of T-cell reconstitution after alpha-beta-depleted transplantation in children. TCRdb re-called the PCR reads with MiXCR, one entry per CDR3 protein. This table holds 550,000 to 800,000 distinct CDR3 sequences, about an eighth found once. The source was PBMCs, collected before TCRalphabeta/CD19-depleted stem cell transplant. All receptors derive from a girl aged 2 to 9 with congenital amegakaryocytic thrombocytopenia, due to receive a stem cell transplant. Each CDR3 is given without its conserved first and last residue.

j_call | v_call | cdr3_aa
TRBJ2-7 | TRBV2 | ASSEALHGDFGEQY
TRBJ2-7 | TRBV7-2 | ASSLAGHYEQY
TRBJ2-5 | TRBV2 | ASRGLEREWKTQY
TRBJ2-5 | TRBV3-1 | ACSLRVGRREARKETQY
TRBJ2-1 | TRBV28 | ASSPHSGPTYNEQF
TRBJ2-5 | TRBV7-2 | ASSTDLKETQY
TRBJ2-1 | TRBV7-8 | ASSLARDETYNEQF
TRBJ2-1 | TRBV5-1 | ASRNSGVGYNEQF
TRBJ2-1 | TRBV2 | ASSVGQGRYNEQF
TRBJ2-1 | TRBV7-9 | ASSFPRGRYNEQF
TRBJ2-7 | TRBV28 | ASSEPGQAGSYEQY
TRBJ2-1 | TRBV5-1 | ASSFVAQGAREQF
TRBJ2-7 | TRBV5-1 | ASSLGGSSNEQY
TRBJ2-1 | TRBV10-3 | AISLLATSSYNEQF
TRBJ2-1 | TRBV20-1 | SARQGALGEQF
TRBJ2-1 | TRBV9 | ASSADHYNEQF
TRBJ2-7 | TRBV20-1 | SGFPRGSLYEQY
TRBJ2-3 | TRBV27 | ASSPLAETSTDTQY
TRBJ2-7 | TRBV12-3/TRBV12-4 | ASSPQGGYEQY
TRBJ1-4 | TRBV2 | ASSADNLATNEKLF
TRBJ1-5 | TRBV3-1 | ASSQSTINQPQH
TRBJ2-4 | TRBV20-1 | SAREGGDIQY
TRBJ2-1 | TRBV11-1 | ASSLGQEIVNEQS
TRBJ2-5 | TRBV7-9 | ASSHPVAEPIQETQY
TRBJ2-7 | TRBV19 | ASRGPSSYEQY
TRBJ2-3 | TRBV12-3/TRBV12-4 | ASRNVGTAATDTQY
TRBJ2-2 | TRBV10-1 | ASSDSSGTGELF
TRBJ1-2 | TRBV28 | ATWGGHYGYT
TRBJ2-7 | TRBV6-4 | ASSVEAGVSYEQY
TRBJ2-5 | TRBV20-1 | SASQDQETQY
TRBJ2-7 | TRBV29-1 | SVRDSFRLEQY
TRBJ2-2 | TRBV18 | ASSPSVLKTSSTGELF
TRBJ2-7 | TRBV7-9 | ASSSSSGRAILEQY
TRBJ2-3 | TRBV5-1 | ASSLAGSHGDTDTQY
TRBJ2-6 | TRBV29-1 | SVVVTGANVLT
TRBJ2-3 | TRBV2 | ASTRTGSGDTQY
TRBJ2-2 | TRBV11-2 | ASSARTGEAGELF
TRBJ2-1 | TRBV4-1 | ASSQRQGLSYNEQF
TRBJ2-4 | TRBV7-2 | ASSLSGPVTSIQY
TRBJ2-3 | TRBV7-8 | ASSLVQGTMTDTQY
TRBJ1-1 | TRBV20-1 | SASQGGNTEAF
TRBJ2-7 | TRBV10-3 | AISEPRRGLYEQY
TRBJ1-4 | TRBV15 | ATSLRSSSNEKLF
TRBJ1-3 | TRBV12-3/TRBV12-4 | ASINDGNTIY
TRBJ2-7 | TRBV4-1 | ASSQDPLSSYEQY
TRBJ2-4 | TRBV6-1 | ASSDIALAKNIQY
TRBJ1-1 | TRBV7-9 | ASSFPGTLNTEAF
TRBJ2-7 | TRBV5-1 | ASSLPGLAEADEQY
TRBJ2-1 | TRBV29-1 | SVTGSSSYNEQF
TRBJ2-4 | TRBV29-1 | SVRGLAGNIQY
TRBJ2-1 | TRBV7-9 | ASTPGPNSYNEQF
TRBJ2-1 | TRBV5-1 | ASSLVGGSSYNEQF
TRBJ2-5 | TRBV20-1 | SASGLAGKTQY
TRBJ2-1 | TRBV10-3 | AISEHSGTYNEQF
TRBJ1-2 | TRBV6-4 | ASSDPGEGYGYT
TRBJ2-1 | TRBV5-1 | ASSYLTGGNEQF
TRBJ2-7 | TRBV15 | ATSRDRGLGNEQY
TRBJ2-7 | TRBV28 | ASRRTSGSSYEQY
TRBJ2-7 | TRBV20-1 | SAGGLAGPSYEQY
TRBJ2-7 | TRBV5-5 | ASSSGTTSTYEQY